This T cell receptor beta chain was profiled in a study of blood T cell repertoires in COVID-19. The V gene lost 2 bases and the J gene lost 5 bases, with 7 bases spanning the gap. Germline values: CDR1 SNHLY, CDR2 FYNNEI. The CDR3 consists of 13 residues. The repertoire was sequenced with immunoSEQ multiplex PCR; TCRdb's copy has only in-frame clones and lacks some. The data show approximately 63,000 clones, roughly nine tenths seen once. Sequencing input: peripheral blood. The TCR comes from an elderly man in a cohort sampled during active COVID-19. The chain recombines TRBV2 with TRBJ1-5; D is perhaps TRBD1 (5 bases). In DNA, the CDR3 is TGTGCCAGCAGTGAATTCAGGGATCAGCCCCAGCATTTT. Its protein is CASSEFRDQPQHF.